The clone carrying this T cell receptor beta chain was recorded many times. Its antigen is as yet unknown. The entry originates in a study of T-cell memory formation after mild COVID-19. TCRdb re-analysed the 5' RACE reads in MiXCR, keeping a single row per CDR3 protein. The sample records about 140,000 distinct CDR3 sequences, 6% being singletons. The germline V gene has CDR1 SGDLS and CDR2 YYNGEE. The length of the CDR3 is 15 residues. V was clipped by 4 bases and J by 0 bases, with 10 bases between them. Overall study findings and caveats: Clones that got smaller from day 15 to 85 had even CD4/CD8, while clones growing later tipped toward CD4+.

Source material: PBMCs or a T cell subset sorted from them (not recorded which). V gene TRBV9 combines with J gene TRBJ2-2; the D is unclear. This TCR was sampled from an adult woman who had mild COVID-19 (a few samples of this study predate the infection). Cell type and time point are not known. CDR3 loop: CASSPWATNTGELFF. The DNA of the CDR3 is TGTGCCAGCAGCCCCTGGGCCACGAACACCGGGGAGCTGTTTTTT.